The source of this TCR beta chain is a study of blood T cell repertoires in COVID-19. V lost 5 bases to trimming and J lost 7 bases; unmatched junction nucleotides: 10. The CDR3 is made up of 15 amino acids. Looked up from germline, CDR1 is LNHDA and CDR2 is SQIVND (reference sequence). Source study methods: Amplification of reference gene primers provided the estimated nucleated cell counts. Generated by immunoSEQ multiplex PCR, the TCRdb table keeps only in-frame clones and is missing some. V and J calls and clone size are as listed in that table; D and trimming were resolved from the DNA. The sample holds around 120,000 clones, around 86% seen once.

The rearrangement joins TRBV19 to TRBJ1-4, with 7 positions matching TRBD1. Input material: peripheral blood. The receptor was isolated from a woman in her 70s with acute or convalescent COVID-19. The CDR3, as DNA: TGTGCCAGTAGTCAAACAGGGGTGAGGGTTGAAAAACTGTTTTTT. Protein sequence: CASSQTGVRVEKLFF.